A single sample gave rise to the 24 T cell receptor beta chains below, sequenced in a study of cytomegalovirus exposure and HLA in healthy donors. PCR employed 60 Vbeta and 13 Jbeta primers. Sequencing used immunoSEQ multiplex PCR; TCRdb keeps in-frame clones, though not all of them. Counted here are some 100,000 clones, around 81% occurring once; the ten biggest clones make up less than 2.5%. The sequencing sample was made of PBMCs. Receptor source: a woman aged 25 to 39 in good health and CMV-seronegative.

The J gene is TRBJ1-2, the V gene TRBV28; 7 positions agree with TRBD1. This CDR3 contains 14 residues. Germline V gene sequence: CDR1 MDHEN, CDR2 SYDVKM. The V segment lost 5 bases and the J segment 1 base; nucleotides outside the gene matches: 4. CDR3 in DNA: TGTGCCAGCAGTCTGAGACAGGGTAACTATGGCTACACCTTC. Protein: CASSLRQGNYGYTF.

The chain recombines TRBV7-2 with TRBJ2-7, with D possibly being TRBD2 (6 bases). Trimming removed 1 base at V and 0 bases at J, with 19 bases between. Germline V gene data show CDR1 as SGHTA and CDR2 as FQGNSA. The CDR3 extends over 18 amino acids. DNA of the CDR3: TGTGCCAGCAGCTTAGAACCCCTAGCGCGACTGACCTCCTACGAGCAGTACTTC. It specifies CASSLEPLARLTSYEQYF.

This clone was detected only a few times. This chain uses TRBV19 with TRBJ2-6, with D possibly being TRBD2 (5 bases). Germline loops: CDR1 LNHDA, CDR2 SQIVND (reference sequence). The CDR3 has 18 amino acids. V lost 7 bases to trimming and J lost 0 bases, with 19 bases between them. CDR3 in amino acids: CASTVVGGRSSGANVLTF. In nucleotides, the CDR3 is TGTGCCAGTACCGTGGTTGGAGGACGGAGCTCTGGGGCCAACGTCCTGACTTTC. Full variable domain (remainder filled in from reference TRBV19 and TRBJ2-6): DGGITQSPKYLFRKEGQNVTLSCEQNLNHDAMYWYRQDPGQGLRLIYYSQIVNDFQKGDIAEGYSVSREKKESFPLTVTSAQKNPTAFYLCASTVVGGRSSGANVLTFGAGSRLTVL.

A few counts support this clone. The V and J genes are TRBV7-6 and TRBJ2-2, with D possibly being TRBD2 (6 bases). Deletions cut 6 bases from V and 6 bases from J, with 14 bases between. CDR3 size: 14 residues. Germline CDR1 and CDR2: SGHVS and FNYEAQ. CDR3 bases: TGTGCCAGCAGTTCTCGCGGACTACCCGGGGAGCTGTTTTTT. It translates to CASSSRGLPGELFF.

This clone was detected only once. The chain is built from TRBV20-1 and TRBJ2-5; no reliable D call. The ends were cut back, 6 bases at V and 5 bases at J, with 10 bases in the middle. There are 11 residues in the CDR3. Germline V gene data show CDR1 as DFQATT and CDR2 as SNEGSKA (reference sequence). The CDR3 spells CSAALVETQYF. CDR3 DNA: TGCAGTGCAGCTTTGGTGGAGACCCAGTACTTC.

The V gene is TRBV2, the J gene TRBJ2-1, with D perhaps TRBD1 (5 bases). The CDR3 runs to 15 residues. The germline V and J ends were trimmed by 6 bases and 5 bases, with 17 bases remaining between them. Germline CDR1 and CDR2: SNHLY and FYNNEI. The chain's CDR3 is CASRGLRQINNEQFF. The CDR3 nucleotides read TGTGCCAGCAGAGGATTAAGACAGATAAACAATGAGCAGTTCTTC.

CDR3: CASSSDRASTDTQYF. DNA of the CDR3: TGTGCCAGTAGTTCGGACAGGGCTAGCACAGATACGCAGTATTTT. The chain links TRBV19 to TRBJ2-3; TRBD1 matches 8 bases. The length of the CDR3 is 15 residues. V gave up 5 bases and J gave up 0 bases; unmatched junction bases: 4. CDR1 is LNHDA, CDR2 SQIVND, per germline (reference sequence).

This chain joins TRBV4-1 and TRBJ2-5; the D gene is possibly TRBD2 (6 bases). The J call is doubtful: the DNA matches TRBJ2-7 better. The CDR3 length is 15 residues. CDR1 and CDR2 (germline): MGHRA, YSYEKL. The CDR3 coding sequence is TGCGCCAGCAGCCTCGCTAGGGGACTTTCCTACGAGCAGTACTTC. Its translation: CASSLARGLSYEQYF.

This rearrangement joins TRBV27 to TRBJ1-1; D remains ambiguous. V lost 4 bases and J lost 1, with 13 bases in between. CDR3 length equals 15 residues. Germline values: CDR1 MNHEY, CDR2 SMNVEV (reference sequence). CDR3 loop: CASSSLGGGNTEAFF. CDR3 nucleotide sequence: TGTGCCAGCAGTTCCCTGGGTGGAGGGAACACTGAAGCTTTCTTT.

The CDR3 region is CASSLETRVETQYF. The CDR3 DNA sequence: TGTGCCAGCAGCTTAGAAACGCGTGTGGAGACCCAGTACTTC. The rearrangement uses TRBV7-9 and TRBJ2-5; D not certain. The CDR3 sequence is 14 residues long. Trimming stripped 1 base from V and 5 bases from J, with 11 bases between. Germline CDR1 reads SEHNR; CDR2 reads FQNEAQ (reference sequence).

The V call is TRBV5-1, the J call TRBJ2-7; 15 positions agree with TRBD2. Looked up from germline, CDR1 is SGHRS and CDR2 is YFSETQ. Losses at the gene ends were 5 bases for V and 2 bases for J; bases not matched to a gene: 5. The CDR3 is made up of 16 amino acids. CDR3 DNA: TGCGCCAGCAGGGCAGGACTAGCGGGAGGGACCTACGAGCAGTACTTC. Translated, it gives CASRAGLAGGTYEQYF.

The chain carries TRBV11-1 and TRBJ1-3; no clear D gene. Germline CDR1 and CDR2: SGHAT and FQDESV (reference sequence). This CDR3 is built from 13 residues. Between the trimmed V and J ends, which lost 5 bases and 0 bases, there was a span of 5 bases. CDR3 amino acids: CASSRDSGNTIYF. CDR3 coding DNA: TGTGCCAGCAGCCGGGACTCTGGAAACACCATATATTTT.

This CDR3 reads CASSATGDSNQPQHF. For the CDR3, the DNA is TGCGCCAGCAGTGCCACGGGGGACAGTAATCAGCCCCAGCATTTT. The chain employs TRBV10-2 and TRBJ1-5, with 7 bases aligning to TRBD1. Trimming removed 4 bases from V and 4 bases from J; junction bases left unmatched: 7. Germline CDR1 reads WSHSY; CDR2 reads SAAADI. CDR3 size: 15 residues.

The chain links TRBV14 to TRBJ2-3, with D possibly being TRBD2 (5 bases). This CDR3 is 16 amino acids long. In germline, CDR1 is SGHDN, CDR2 FVKESK. Trimming took off 0 bases at V and 0 bases at J, with 10 bases between the two ends. This chain's CDR3 is CASSQEEGLSTDTQYF. The CDR3 DNA reads as TGTGCCAGCAGCCAAGAGGAAGGACTGAGCACAGATACGCAGTATTTT.

Only one count was recorded for this clone. This chain connects TRBV28 to TRBJ1-2; D call uncertain. The CDR3 totals 11 residues. V dropped 6 bases and J dropped 6 bases, with 8 bases sitting between them. Looked up from germline, CDR1 is MDHEN and CDR2 is SYDVKM. This CDR3 reads CASRSRNGYTF. DNA for the CDR3: TGTGCCAGCAGGTCTAGGAATGGCTACACCTTC.

The chain joins TRBV29-1 to TRBJ2-5, with 9 positions matching TRBD1. With V trimmed by 7 bases and J by 7 bases, 10 bases remained unmatched. The CDR3 runs 13 residues. Germline CDR1 and CDR2: SQVTM and ANQGSEA. The CDR3 loop reads CSGGKPGQGTQYF. The CDR3, as DNA: TGCAGCGGCGGGAAGCCGGGACAGGGGACCCAGTACTTC.

This chain uses TRBV5-4 with TRBJ2-7; 7 bases are a match to TRBD2. Germline CDR1 is SGHNT and CDR2 is YYREEE (reference sequence). V trimming: 5 bases; J trimming: 0 bases; junction bases outside the gene matches: 5. The length of the CDR3 is 14 residues. The chain's CDR3 is CASRTSVSSYEQYF. Here the CDR3 DNA reads TGTGCCAGCAGAACTAGCGTGAGCTCCTACGAGCAGTACTTC.

The chain uses TRBV2 and TRBJ1-2, with 10 bases matching TRBD1. The germline V gene has CDR1 SNHLY and CDR2 FYNNEI. This CDR3 has 15 residues. The J segment lost 1 base and the V segment lost 8 bases, leaving 7 bases of the junction unmatched. The CDR3 protein is CASQTGTGVNYGYTF. CDR3 DNA sequence: TGTGCCAGCCAGACAGGGACAGGGGTTAACTATGGCTACACCTTC.

V gene TRBV5-4 combines with J gene TRBJ2-5; 10 positions match TRBD2. V trimming: 0 bases; J trimming: 7 bases; junction bases outside the gene matches: 6. Looked up from germline, CDR1 is SGHNT and CDR2 is YYREEE (reference sequence). The CDR3 consists of 15 residues. This CDR3 reads CASSLDLAGVGTQYF. As DNA, the CDR3 is TGTGCCAGCAGCTTGGATCTAGCGGGAGTAGGGACCCAGTACTTC. The full variable domain, rest sourced from reference TRBV5-4 and TRBJ2-5, is ETGVTQSPTHLIKTRGQQVTLRCSSQSGHNTVSWYQQALGQGPQFIFQYYREEENGRGNFPPRFSGLQFPNYSSELNVNALELDDSALYLCASSLDLAGVGTQYFGPGTRLLVL.

This clone was counted a few times. The rearrangement joins TRBV4-3 to TRBJ2-3; TRBD2 is a possible D gene (5 bases). From germline, CDR1 is LGHNA and CDR2 YSLEER. The CDR3 spans 15 residues. With 1 base removed from V and 5 bases from J, the gap between germline ends came to 13 bases. The chain's CDR3 is CASSQAAGSGDTQYF. The CDR3 coding sequence is TGCGCCAGCAGCCAAGCGGCGGGCTCTGGAGATACGCAGTATTTT.

The rearrangement uses TRBV27 and TRBJ2-7, with 8 bases fitting TRBD2. This CDR3 has 14 amino acids. Germline V gene sequence: CDR1 MNHEY, CDR2 SMNVEV (reference sequence). The J segment lost 4 bases and the V segment lost 4 bases, leaving 6 bases of the junction unmatched. The CDR3 region has the DNA TGTGCCAGCAGTTCTCAAGCGGGAGTATACGAGCAGTACTTC. Protein sequence: CASSSQAGVYEQYF.

V is TRBV27 and J is TRBJ2-2; D may be TRBD1 (5 bases). This CDR3 is built from 14 residues. The germline V gene has CDR1 MNHEY and CDR2 SMNVEV (reference sequence). Trimming shortened V by 2 bases and J by 2 bases, and 6 bases separated the two germline ends. The CDR3 is CASSLQGNTGELFF. The DNA for the CDR3 is TGTGCCAGCAGTTTACAGGGTAACACCGGGGAGCTGTTTTTT.

This clone was observed a handful of times. The V call is TRBV5-1, the J call TRBJ2-3, with D unclear. Germline CDR1 reads SGHRS; CDR2 reads YFSETQ. V gave up 7 bases and J gave up 4 bases, with 10 bases separating them. This CDR3 is built from 12 residues. The chain's CDR3 is CASYSEADTQYF. As DNA, the CDR3 is TGCGCCAGCTATTCCGAGGCAGATACGCAGTATTTT.

The chain recombines TRBV28 with TRBJ2-1, with 9 bases lining up with TRBD2. The CDR3 has 18 amino acids. Germline assignment: CDR1 MDHEN and CDR2 SYDVKM. The J segment lost 0 bases and the V segment lost 1 base, leaving 7 bases of the junction unmatched. CDR3 residues: CASSLSLAGKRSYNEQFF. For the CDR3, the DNA is TGTGCCAGCAGTTTATCCCTAGCGGGGAAGCGCTCCTACAATGAGCAGTTCTTC.